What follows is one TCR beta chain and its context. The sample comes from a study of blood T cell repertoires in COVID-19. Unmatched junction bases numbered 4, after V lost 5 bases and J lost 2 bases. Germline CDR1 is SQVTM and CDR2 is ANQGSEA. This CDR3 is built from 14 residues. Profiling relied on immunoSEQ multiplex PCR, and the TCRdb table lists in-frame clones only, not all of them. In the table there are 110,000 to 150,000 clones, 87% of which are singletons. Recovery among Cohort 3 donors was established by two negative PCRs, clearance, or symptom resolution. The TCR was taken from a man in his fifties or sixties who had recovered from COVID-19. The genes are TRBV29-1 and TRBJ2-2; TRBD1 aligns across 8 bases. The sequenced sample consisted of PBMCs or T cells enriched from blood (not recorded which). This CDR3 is CSVRTGSNTGELFF. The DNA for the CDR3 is TGCAGCGTTCGGACAGGGAGCAACACCGGGGAGCTGTTTTTT.